These 21 T cell receptor beta chains were all obtained from the same sample, sequenced in a study of beta chain features in type 1 diabetes. Study-wide findings and caveats: Type 1 diabetes patients showed a moderate but significant shortening of TCRB CDR3s in all four CD4+ subsets.

Investigators reverse transcribed all isolated RNA, so they sequenced expressed TCRB transcripts. Clones were sequenced by immunoSEQ multiplex PCR, and TCRdb holds only the in-frame ones, with some missing. The data show 160,000 or so clones, approximately 8.7% seen once. These receptors' targets are unknown. What was sequenced was central memory CD4+ T cells from blood. These receptors were taken from a woman aged 25-40 years with type 1 diabetes.

This clone was seen a few times. Other DNA sequences in the sample encode the same CDR3. V is TRBV27 and J is TRBJ2-5, with D uncertain. The CDR3 is 13 residues long. The germline CDR1 and CDR2 sequences are MNHEY and SMNVEV (reference sequence). V was clipped by 6 bases and J by 2 bases, with 10 bases between them. CDR3 in DNA: TGTGCCAGCAGACAGAGCCTACAAGAGACCCAGTACTTC. This gives the protein CASRQSLQETQYF.

This clone turned up a few times. The V and J genes are TRBV6-6 and TRBJ2-1; TRBD1 is a possible D gene (6 bases). Germline V lookup: CDR1 MNHNY, CDR2 SVGAGI (reference sequence). V lost 8 bases, J lost 5 bases, and 13 bases lay in between. The length of the CDR3 is 13 residues. The DNA of the CDR3 is TGTGCCAGCGTCCCGTGGGACAACAATGAGCAGTTCTTC. Translation gives CASVPWDNNEQFF.

This clone has more than one count but fewer than ten. This rearrangement joins TRBV27 to TRBJ2-7; no definite D call. Trimming left V 4 bases short and J 4 bases short, with 11 bases between. This CDR3 comprises 13 residues. Germline CDR1 reads MNHEY; CDR2 reads SMNVEV (reference sequence). CDR3 loop: CASSSLRSYEQYF. CDR3 nucleotides: TGTGCCAGCAGTTCCTTACGGTCGTACGAGCAGTACTTC.

V gene TRBV5-1 combines with J gene TRBJ2-7; TRBD1 aligns across 7 bases. CDR1 SGHRS and CDR2 YFSETQ come from the germline V gene. The CDR3 loop spans 14 amino acids. V shed 5 bases and J 3 bases; nucleotides not matched to a gene: 8. The CDR3 DNA sequence: TGCGCCAGCAGATCGGACAGGAATAACTACGAGCAGTACTTC. This codes for CASRSDRNNYEQYF.

V usage is TRBV6-6 and J usage is TRBJ2-2; possibly TRBD1 for D (5 bases). V was clipped by 9 bases and J by 1 base, with 9 bases between them. CDR3 length: 13 amino acids. Per germline, CDR1 MNHNY and CDR2 SVGAGI (reference sequence). CDR3 amino acids: CASYTGNTGELFF. The CDR3 nucleotides read TGTGCCAGTTATACAGGGAACACCGGGGAGCTGTTTTTT.

In this sample, this clone turned up a few times. The chain carries TRBV12-5 and TRBJ1-4, with unresolved D. Germline V lookup: CDR1 LGHNT, CDR2 FRNRAP. The CDR3 extends over 14 amino acids. The V and J ends lost 5 bases and 1 base respectively, with 8 bases between them. CDR3 residues: CASGRGGTNEKLFF. The CDR3 region has the DNA TGTGCTAGTGGTCGAGGCGGAACTAATGAAAAACTGTTTTTT.

In nucleotides, the CDR3 is TGTGCCAGTAGTATATCGGGAGGGCGTAAGGTTCAGCAGTACTTC. This gives the protein CASSISGGRKVQQYF. The V gene is TRBV19, the J gene TRBJ2-7, with 8 bases matching TRBD2. The junction had 11 bases not matched to a gene; V was cut back by 2 bases and J by 8 bases. Germline lookup yields CDR1 LNHDA and CDR2 SQIVND (reference sequence). The CDR3 consists of 15 residues.

The chain joins TRBV5-1 to TRBJ1-1, with a possible D match to TRBD1 (6 bases). Germline V lookup: CDR1 SGHRS, CDR2 YFSETQ. Trimming took off 5 bases at V and 0 bases at J, with 11 bases between the two ends. This CDR3 has 14 amino acids. This CDR3 is CASRDTGMNTEAFF. In nucleotides, the CDR3 is TGCGCCAGCAGGGACACAGGGATGAACACTGAAGCTTTCTTT. The whole variable domain, filled in from reference TRBV5-1 and TRBJ1-1, reads KAGVTQTPRYLIKTRGQQVTLSCSPISGHRSVSWYQQTPGQGLQFLFEYFSETQRNKGNFPGRFSGRQFSNSRSEMNVSTLELGDSALYLCASRDTGMNTEAFFGQGTRLTVV.

The sample holds a few counts of this clone. This chain links TRBV4-2 with TRBJ2-1; the D gene is possibly TRBD2 (5 bases). Trimming removed 1 base at V and 7 bases at J, with 14 bases between. The CDR3 has 15 amino acids. The germline V gene encodes CDR1 LGHNA and CDR2 YNFKEQ. Here the CDR3 reads CASSQGPGNENEQFF. The CDR3, as DNA: TGTGCCAGCAGCCAAGGACCCGGGAACGAAAATGAGCAGTTCTTC.

This clone was seen only a few times. For the CDR3, the DNA is TGTGCCACCAGCAGGGGATCCGGGGATGAGACCCAGTACTTC. It codes for CATSRGSGDETQYF. J is TRBJ2-5 and V is TRBV15; tentatively, D is TRBD2 (5 bases). V was clipped by 3 bases and J by 5 bases, with 13 bases between them. The germline V gene has CDR1 LNHNV and CDR2 YYDKDF (reference sequence). The CDR3 loop spans 14 amino acids.

This chain links TRBV15 with TRBJ1-2; D gene uncertain. Trimming removed 0 bases at V and 6 bases at J, with 8 bases between. The CDR3 runs 13 residues. The germline V gene has CDR1 LNHNV and CDR2 YYDKDF (reference sequence). The CDR3 region is CATSRDRSDGYTF. The CDR3 region has the DNA TGTGCCACCAGCAGAGATCGCTCAGATGGCTACACCTTC.

This chain connects TRBV7-9 to TRBJ1-1; TRBD1 aligns across 7 bases. This CDR3 has 14 amino acids. CDR1 SEHNR and CDR2 FQNEAQ come from the germline V gene (reference sequence). Trimming cost V 7 bases and J 6 bases; bases outside gene matches: 11. CDR3 residues: CASNTFDRDPEAFF. The DNA of the CDR3 is TGTGCCAGCAACACCTTCGACAGGGACCCTGAAGCTTTCTTT. Variable domain in full (rest from reference TRBV7-9 and TRBJ1-1): DTGVSQNPRHKITKRGQNVTFRCDPISEHNRLYWYRQTLGQGPEFLTYFQNEAQLEKSRLLSDRFSAERPKGSFSTLEIQRTEQGDSAMYLCASNTFDRDPEAFFGQGTRLTVV.

This clone was seen more than once but under ten times. J is TRBJ1-1 and V is TRBV6-5; a weak D match, TRBD1 (6 bases). Germline CDR1 is MNHEY and CDR2 is SVGAGI. Trimming took 2 bases from V and 8 from J, leaving 6 bases between them. The CDR3 spans 11 residues. This CDR3 is CASSYDREAFF. The DNA for the CDR3 is TGTGCCAGCAGTTACGACAGGGAAGCTTTCTTT.

This rearrangement joins TRBV18 to TRBJ2-1; D gene unclear. Germline V lookup: CDR1 KGHSH, CDR2 LQKENI. V dropped 2 bases and J dropped 2 bases, with 7 bases sitting between them. This CDR3 contains 14 residues. CDR3 DNA sequence: TGTGCCAGCTCACCATCTAGTGCCTACAATGAGCAGTTCTTC. As protein: CASSPSSAYNEQFF.

The chain employs TRBV6-1 and TRBJ2-1; TRBD2 matches at 10 bases. V dropped 6 bases and J dropped 9; count of bases not matched to a gene: 8. Germline CDR1 MNHNS, CDR2 SASEGT. The CDR3 spans 14 residues. The DNA of the CDR3 is TGTGCCAGCAGGCAAGCGGGAGGGCCGCCTGAGCAGTTCTTC. Protein: CASRQAGGPPEQFF.

In its sample, this clone was seen many times. The V gene is TRBV7-2, the J gene TRBJ2-7; 7 bases agree with TRBD2. This CDR3 spans 12 amino acids. Germline V gene data show CDR1 as SGHTA and CDR2 as FQGNSA. V lost 11 bases and J lost 3; bases outside the gene matches: 7. The CDR3 region has the DNA TGTGCCCTCCTTCGGGGGGACTACGAGCAGTACTTC. It yields the protein CALLRGDYEQYF.

This clone was recorded a few times. The V gene is TRBV6-1, the J gene TRBJ1-4, with 7 bases that match TRBD1. The CDR3 is 15 residues long. V lost 7 bases to trimming and J lost 5 bases; unmatched junction nucleotides: 10. Germline CDR1 reads MNHNS; CDR2 reads SASEGT. This CDR3 reads CASITTGTVNEKLFF. CDR3 sequence (DNA): TGTGCCAGCATTACTACCGGGACAGTAAATGAAAAACTGTTTTTT.

This clone has only a few counts. V and J are TRBV2 and TRBJ2-5; D not certain. CDR3 length: 12 amino acids. CDR1 is SNHLY and CDR2 is FYNNEI in the germline V gene. V was clipped by 2 bases and J by 5 bases, with 6 bases between them. CDR3 coding DNA: TGTGCCAGCAGTGAATTGGAGGAGACCCAGTACTTC. This codes for CASSELEETQYF.

CDR3 nucleotides: TGTGCCAGCAGCGTAGGCTCGGACGGGACCTACGAGCAGTACTTC. This encodes CASSVGSDGTYEQYF. The chain employs TRBV9 and TRBJ2-7; possibly TRBD2 for D (5 bases). The germline V and J ends were trimmed by 0 bases and 2 bases, with 12 bases remaining between them. CDR1 and CDR2 (germline): SGDLS, YYNGEE. The CDR3 length is 15 residues.

The table lists this clone with a few counts. The chain combines TRBV4-1 with TRBJ1-3; 8 bases map to TRBD1. The CDR3 spans 17 residues. Germline CDR1 reads MGHRA; CDR2 reads YSYEKL. V shed 1 base and J 1 base; nucleotides not matched to a gene: 6. In DNA, the CDR3 is TGCGCCAGCAGCCAAGTCGGAACAGGGGGTTCTGGAAACACCATATATTTT. It is translated as CASSQVGTGGSGNTIYF.

This clone was picked up a small number of times. In nucleotides, the CDR3 is TGTGCCAGCTCACCATTTTCCCAACTTCGCGGGAACACTGAAGCTTTCTTT. Translating gives CASSPFSQLRGNTEAFF. The chain uses TRBV18 and TRBJ1-1, with D unclear. V lost 2 bases and J lost 1, with 17 bases in between. Germline V CDR1 and CDR2: KGHSH, LQKENI. The CDR3 covers 17 residues.